Sequencing of this T cell receptor (beta chain) was carried out in a study of blood T cell repertoires in COVID-19. Clones were read by immunoSEQ multiplex PCR, and TCRdb kept only the in-frame ones, dropping some. The data hold 200,000 to 250,000 clones, with 88% observed a single time. The CDR3 consists of 18 residues. Germline V gives CDR1 MGHRA, CDR2 YSYEKL. With 0 bases clipped from V and 9 bases from J, the junction kept 14 bases outside the gene matches. Sequenced: PBMCs or T cells enriched from blood (not recorded which). V and J are TRBV4-1 and TRBJ2-2; 9 nucleotides align to TRBD1. This receptor was identified in a woman in her 30s who had recovered from COVID-19. For the CDR3, the DNA is TGCGCCAGCAGCCAAGAGGGGGGGGACAGGGCTTTGGCCTGGGAGCTGTTTTTT. Amino acid sequence: CASSQEGGDRALAWELFF.